The clone carrying this T cell receptor (beta chain) was seen repeatedly, ten times or more. Its antigen remains unknown. This record belongs to a study of response to subunit inactivated influenza vaccine. Study-wide results and caveats: Only a handful of new T cells, the authors suggested, are recruited with each seasonal influenza vaccination.

TCRdb re-derived calls from the RT-PCR reads in MiXCR, one entry per CDR3 protein. The data contain about 540,000 distinct CDR3 sequences, 12% to 15% of them singletons. The receptor's source is a man between 50 and 59 years old who received an inactivated influenza vaccine. The sequences come from PBMCs from blood, collected 11 to 12 days after vaccination.

CDR3 region: CASSEALVIETQYF. DNA of the CDR3: TGTGCCAGCAGTGAAGCGCTGGTTATTGAGACCCAGTACTTC. V is TRBV2 and J is TRBJ2-5; no firm D call. The CDR3 consists of 14 residues. Germline values: CDR1 SNHLY, CDR2 FYNNEI. V lost 0 bases to trimming and J lost 5 bases, with 10 bases between them.